A single sample gave rise to the 4 T cell receptor beta chains below, sequenced in a study of healthy donors' naive CD4 and CD8 T cells. TCR libraries were built from approximately 520 ng of total RNA by linear amplification. One entry per CDR3 protein results from TCRdb running MiXCR on the reads. This table holds 200,000 or so distinct CDR3 sequences, over 60% found once. Sequencing was performed on naive CD4+ and CD8+ T cells sorted from blood, pooled from several donors. These TCRs come from a pool of human donors in good health; the sample pools cells from several healthy donors.

The chain is built from TRBV29-1 and TRBJ1-1, with 7 bases fitting TRBD1. The germline V gene encodes CDR1 SQVTM and CDR2 ANQGSEA. J was trimmed by 10 bases and V by 4 bases; bases with no gene match: 9. The CDR3 runs to 12 residues. CDR3 nucleotides: TGCAGCGTTGTACAGGGGAAGATGCCAGCTTTCTTT. Residues: CSVVQGKMPAFF.

The chain carries TRBV29-1 and TRBJ2-2; TRBD2 agrees at 8 bases. Germline V lookup: CDR1 SQVTM, CDR2 ANQGSEA. This CDR3 is built from 14 residues. With V trimmed by 4 bases and J by 3 bases, 4 bases remained unmatched. The CDR3 loop is CSVALAVYTGELFF. CDR3 sequence (DNA): TGCAGCGTTGCACTAGCGGTTTACACCGGGGAGCTGTTTTTT.

This clonotype came up a few times. CDR3 coding DNA: TGTGCCAGTAGTATCAAGGGGGCAACTAATGAAAAACTGTTTTTT. Translating gives CASSIKGATNEKLFF. The genes are TRBV19 and TRBJ1-4; D possibly corresponds to TRBD1 (6 bases). CDR1 is LNHDA, CDR2 SQIVND, per germline (reference sequence). Trimming cost V 3 bases and J 0 bases, with 8 bases left between them. The CDR3 is 15 residues long.

The chain uses TRBV19 and TRBJ2-1; 7 nucleotides align to TRBD2. The length of the CDR3 is 15 residues. V lost 7 bases to trimming and J lost 0 bases; unmatched junction nucleotides: 6. Germline assignment: CDR1 LNHDA and CDR2 SQIVND (reference sequence). The CDR3 DNA sequence: TGTGCCAGTACCTCAGCGGGGAGCTCCTACAATGAGCAGTTCTTC. Protein sequence: CASTSAGSSYNEQFF.